The source of this T cell receptor (beta chain) is a study of cytomegalovirus exposure and HLA in healthy donors. The wider study: Early released data had 80 million or so unique TCRs, all coming from HLA-typed donors.

As for the donors, each was a healthy bone marrow donor. Comments on this clone: Its antigen is undetermined.

A multiplex PCR was run with 60 Vbeta primers and 13 Jbeta primers. Sequenced by immunoSEQ multiplex PCR; TCRdb stores in-frame clones only, minus some. The sample has under 110,000 clones, about three quarters seen once. V lost 5 bases and J lost 1, with 9 bases in between. CDR1 and CDR2 (germline): MNHNY, SVGAGI (reference sequence). The CDR3 extends over 14 amino acids. Findings and limits, study-wide: Among TCR beta chains, those listed as cytomegalovirus-associated numbered around 160.

The chain combines TRBV6-6 with TRBJ1-3; D remains ambiguous. Source material: PBMCs. The sequence was collected from a woman aged 50 to 60 in good health and CMV-seropositive. The CDR3 is CASSLLQSGNTIYF. The CDR3, as DNA: TGTGCCAGCAGTCTACTGCAATCTGGAAACACCATATATTTT.